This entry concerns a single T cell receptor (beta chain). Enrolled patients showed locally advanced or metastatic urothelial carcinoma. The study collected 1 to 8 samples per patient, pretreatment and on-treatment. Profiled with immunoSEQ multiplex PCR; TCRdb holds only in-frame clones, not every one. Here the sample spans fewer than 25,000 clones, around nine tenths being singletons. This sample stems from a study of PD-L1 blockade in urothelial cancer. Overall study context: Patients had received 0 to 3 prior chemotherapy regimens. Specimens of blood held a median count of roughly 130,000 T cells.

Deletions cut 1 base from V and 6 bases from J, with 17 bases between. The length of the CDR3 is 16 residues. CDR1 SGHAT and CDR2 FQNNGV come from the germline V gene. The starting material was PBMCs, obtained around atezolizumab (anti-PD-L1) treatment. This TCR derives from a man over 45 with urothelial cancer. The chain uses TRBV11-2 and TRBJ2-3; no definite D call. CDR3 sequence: CASSLGWAQDPDTQYF. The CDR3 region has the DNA TGTGCCAGCAGCTTAGGTTGGGCCCAAGACCCGGATACGCAGTATTTT.